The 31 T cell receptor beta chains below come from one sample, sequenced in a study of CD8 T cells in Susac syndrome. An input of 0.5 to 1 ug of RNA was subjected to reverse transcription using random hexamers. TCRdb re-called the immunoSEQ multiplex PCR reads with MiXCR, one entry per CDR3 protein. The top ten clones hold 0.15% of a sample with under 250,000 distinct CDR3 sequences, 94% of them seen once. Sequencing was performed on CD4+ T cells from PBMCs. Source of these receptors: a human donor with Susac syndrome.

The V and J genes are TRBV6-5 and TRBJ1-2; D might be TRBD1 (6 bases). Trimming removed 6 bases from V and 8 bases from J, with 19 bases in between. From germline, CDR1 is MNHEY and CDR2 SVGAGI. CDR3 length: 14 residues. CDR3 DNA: TGTGCCAGCAGCCGTGGACAGTACTCCCCCGGCTACACCTTC. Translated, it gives CASSRGQYSPGYTF.

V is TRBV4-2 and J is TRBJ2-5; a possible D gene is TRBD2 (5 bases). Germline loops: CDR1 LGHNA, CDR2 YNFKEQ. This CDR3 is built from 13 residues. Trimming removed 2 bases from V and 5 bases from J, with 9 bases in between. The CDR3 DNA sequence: TGTGCCAGCAGCCAAAGGTCGGGGGAGACCCAGTACTTC. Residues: CASSQRSGETQYF.

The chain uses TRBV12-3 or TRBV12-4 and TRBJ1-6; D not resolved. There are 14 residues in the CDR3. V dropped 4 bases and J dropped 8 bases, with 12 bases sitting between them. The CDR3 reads CASSSGRADSPLHF. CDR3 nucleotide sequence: TGTGCCAGCAGTTCCGGGCGGGCGGATTCACCCCTCCACTTT.

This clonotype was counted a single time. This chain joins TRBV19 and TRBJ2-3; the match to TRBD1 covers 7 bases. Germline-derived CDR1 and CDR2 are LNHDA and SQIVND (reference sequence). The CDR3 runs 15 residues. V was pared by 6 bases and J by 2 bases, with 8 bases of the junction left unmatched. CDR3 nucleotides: TGTGCCAGTAGCGCGAAGGACAGGTACACAGATACGCAGTATTTT. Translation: CASSAKDRYTDTQYF.

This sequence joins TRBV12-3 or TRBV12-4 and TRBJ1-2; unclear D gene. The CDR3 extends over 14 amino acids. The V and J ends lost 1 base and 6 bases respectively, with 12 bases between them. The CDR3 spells CASSLGLLTDGYTF. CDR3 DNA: TGTGCCAGCAGTTTAGGCCTCCTCACGGATGGCTACACCTTC.

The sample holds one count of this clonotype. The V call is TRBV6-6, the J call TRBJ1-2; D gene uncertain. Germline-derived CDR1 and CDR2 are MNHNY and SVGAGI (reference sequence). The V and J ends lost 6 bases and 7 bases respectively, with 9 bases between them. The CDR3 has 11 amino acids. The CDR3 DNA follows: TGTGCCAGCAGCTTAGGGAGTGGCTACACCTTC. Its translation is CASSLGSGYTF.

For the CDR3, the DNA is TGTGCCAGCAGCATCAACAGGGCTGGGGCCAACGTCCTGACTTTC. Translating it yields CASSINRAGANVLTF. The rearrangement links TRBV5-6 to TRBJ2-6, with D possibly TRBD1 on 6 matching bases. V was pared by 4 bases and J by 2 bases, with 10 bases between. Looked up from germline, CDR1 is SGHDT and CDR2 is YYEEEE. This CDR3 is built from 15 residues.

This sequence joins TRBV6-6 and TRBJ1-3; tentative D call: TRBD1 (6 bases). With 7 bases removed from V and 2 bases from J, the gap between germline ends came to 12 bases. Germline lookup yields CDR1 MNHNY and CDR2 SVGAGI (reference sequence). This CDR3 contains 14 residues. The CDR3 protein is CASILQGAGNTIYF. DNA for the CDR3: TGTGCCAGCATCTTACAGGGTGCTGGAAACACCATATATTTT.

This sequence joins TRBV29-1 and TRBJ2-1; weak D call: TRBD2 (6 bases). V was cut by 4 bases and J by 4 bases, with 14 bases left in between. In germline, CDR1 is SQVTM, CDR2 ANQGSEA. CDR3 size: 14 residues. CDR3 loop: CSVARQEGYNEQFF. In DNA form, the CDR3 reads TGCAGCGTTGCTCGGCAGGAGGGATACAATGAGCAGTTCTTC.

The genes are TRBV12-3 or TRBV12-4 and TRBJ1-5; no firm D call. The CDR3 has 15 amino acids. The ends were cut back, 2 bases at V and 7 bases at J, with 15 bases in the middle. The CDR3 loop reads CASSLQVASGQPQHF. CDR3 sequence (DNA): TGTGCCAGCAGTTTACAGGTGGCCTCTGGGCAGCCCCAGCATTTT.

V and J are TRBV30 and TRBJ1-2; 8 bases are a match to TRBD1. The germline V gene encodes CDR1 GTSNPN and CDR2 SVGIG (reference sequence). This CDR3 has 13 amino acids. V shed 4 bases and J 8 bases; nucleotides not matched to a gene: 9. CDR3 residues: CAWTPGQGGGYTF. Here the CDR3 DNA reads TGTGCCTGGACTCCAGGACAGGGAGGGGGCTACACCTTC.

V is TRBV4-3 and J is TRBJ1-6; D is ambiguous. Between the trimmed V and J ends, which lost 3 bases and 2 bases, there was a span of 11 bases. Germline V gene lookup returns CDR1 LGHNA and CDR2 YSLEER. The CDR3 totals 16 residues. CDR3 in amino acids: CASSQRSGAYNSPLHF. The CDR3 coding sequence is TGCGCCAGCAGCCAGAGATCCGGGGCCTATAATTCACCCCTCCACTTT.

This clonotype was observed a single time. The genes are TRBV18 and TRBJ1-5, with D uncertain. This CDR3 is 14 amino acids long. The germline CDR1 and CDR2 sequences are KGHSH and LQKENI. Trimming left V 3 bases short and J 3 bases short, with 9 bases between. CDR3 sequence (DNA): TGTGCCAGCTCACCGACGGCCTACAATCAGCCCCAGCATTTT. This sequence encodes CASSPTAYNQPQHF.

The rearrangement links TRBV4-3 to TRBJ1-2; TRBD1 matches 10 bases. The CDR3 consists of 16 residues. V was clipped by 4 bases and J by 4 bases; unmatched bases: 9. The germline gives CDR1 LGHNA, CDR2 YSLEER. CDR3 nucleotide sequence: TGCGCCAGCAGCCCCCGACAGGGGGCGATAGGCTATGGCTACACCTTC. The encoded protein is CASSPRQGAIGYGYTF.

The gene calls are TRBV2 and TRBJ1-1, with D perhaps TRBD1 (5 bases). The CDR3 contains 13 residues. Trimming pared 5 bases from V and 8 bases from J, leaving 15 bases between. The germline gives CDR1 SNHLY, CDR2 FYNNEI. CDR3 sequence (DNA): TGTGCCAGCAGTTCTGACAGCCCTTCCGAAGCTTTCTTT. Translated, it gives CASSSDSPSEAFF. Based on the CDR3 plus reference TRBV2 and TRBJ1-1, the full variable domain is EPEVTQTPSHQVTQMGQEVILRCVPISNHLYFYWYRQILGQKVEFLVSFYNNEISEKSEIFDDQFSVERPDGSNFTLKIRSTKLEDSAMYFCASSSDSPSEAFFGQGTRLTVV.

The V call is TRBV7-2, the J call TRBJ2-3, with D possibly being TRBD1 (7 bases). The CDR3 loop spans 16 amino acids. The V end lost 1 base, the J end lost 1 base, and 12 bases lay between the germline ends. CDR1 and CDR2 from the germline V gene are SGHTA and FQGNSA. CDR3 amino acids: CASSLDQGGGTDTQYF. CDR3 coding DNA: TGTGCCAGCAGCTTAGATCAGGGGGGTGGCACAGATACGCAGTATTTT.

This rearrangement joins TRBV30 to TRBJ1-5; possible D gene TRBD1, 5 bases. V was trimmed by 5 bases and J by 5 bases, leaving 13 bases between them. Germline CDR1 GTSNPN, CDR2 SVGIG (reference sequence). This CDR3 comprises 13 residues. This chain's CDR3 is CAWGPRGDQPQHF. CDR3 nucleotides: TGTGCCTGGGGGCCCCGGGGGGATCAGCCCCAGCATTTT.

The CDR3 DNA is TGCAGTGCTAGAGATCCTCGGGTTTCTCTAGCCAAAAACATTCAGTACTTC. This sequence encodes CSARDPRVSLAKNIQYF. V and J are TRBV20-1 and TRBJ2-4; D not resolved. CDR3 length: 17 residues. V was trimmed by 0 bases and J by 0 bases, leaving 15 bases between them. Germline V lookup: CDR1 DFQATT, CDR2 SNEGSKA (reference sequence).

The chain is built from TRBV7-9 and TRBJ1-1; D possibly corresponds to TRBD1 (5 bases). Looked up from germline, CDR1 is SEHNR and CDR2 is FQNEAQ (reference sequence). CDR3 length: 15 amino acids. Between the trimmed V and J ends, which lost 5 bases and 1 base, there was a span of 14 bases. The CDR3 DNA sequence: TGTGCCAGCAGCCAAGGGGACGGACGGAACACTGAAGCTTTCTTT. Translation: CASSQGDGRNTEAFF.

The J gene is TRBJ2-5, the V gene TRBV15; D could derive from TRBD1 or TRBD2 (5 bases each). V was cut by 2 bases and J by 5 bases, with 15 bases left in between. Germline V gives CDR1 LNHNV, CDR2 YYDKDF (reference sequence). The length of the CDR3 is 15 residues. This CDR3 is CATSRPTGTTETQYF. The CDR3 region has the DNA TGTGCCACCAGCAGACCCACCGGGACGACGGAGACCCAGTACTTC. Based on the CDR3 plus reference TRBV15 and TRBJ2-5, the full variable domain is DAMVIQNPRYQVTQFGKPVTLSCSQTLNHNVMYWYQQKSSQAPKLLFHYYDKDFNNEADTPDNFQSRRPNTSFCFLDIRSPGLGDTAMYLCATSRPTGTTETQYFGPGTRLLVL.

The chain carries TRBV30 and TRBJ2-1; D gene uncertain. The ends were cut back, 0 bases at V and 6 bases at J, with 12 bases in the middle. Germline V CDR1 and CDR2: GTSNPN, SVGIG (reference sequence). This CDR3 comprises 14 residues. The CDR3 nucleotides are TGTGCCTGGAGTGTATCGGGCCTGGGCAATGAGCAGTTCTTC. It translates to CAWSVSGLGNEQFF.

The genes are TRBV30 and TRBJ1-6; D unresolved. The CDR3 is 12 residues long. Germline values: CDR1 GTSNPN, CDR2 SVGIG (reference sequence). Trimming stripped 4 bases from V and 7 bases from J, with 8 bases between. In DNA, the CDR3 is TGTGCCTGGAAACGGACCAATTCACCCCTCCACTTT. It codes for CAWKRTNSPLHF.

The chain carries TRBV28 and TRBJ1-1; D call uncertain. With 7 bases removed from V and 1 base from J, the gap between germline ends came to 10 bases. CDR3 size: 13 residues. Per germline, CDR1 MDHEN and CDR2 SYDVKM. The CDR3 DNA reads TGTGCCAGCATCCCTCCTGGGAACACTGAAGCTTTCTTT. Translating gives CASIPPGNTEAFF.

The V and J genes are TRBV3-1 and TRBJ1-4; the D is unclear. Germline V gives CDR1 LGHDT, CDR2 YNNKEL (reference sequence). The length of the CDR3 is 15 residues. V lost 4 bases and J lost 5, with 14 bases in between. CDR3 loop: CASSRPGMGNEKLFF. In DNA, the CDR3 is TGTGCCAGCAGCCGCCCCGGGATGGGGAATGAAAAACTGTTTTTT.

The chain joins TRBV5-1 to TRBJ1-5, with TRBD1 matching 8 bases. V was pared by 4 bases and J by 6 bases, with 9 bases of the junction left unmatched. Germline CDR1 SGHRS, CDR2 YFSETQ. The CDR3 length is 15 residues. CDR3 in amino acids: CASSPGGTGGQPQHF. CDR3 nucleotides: TGCGCCAGCAGCCCGGGAGGTACAGGGGGTCAGCCCCAGCATTTT.

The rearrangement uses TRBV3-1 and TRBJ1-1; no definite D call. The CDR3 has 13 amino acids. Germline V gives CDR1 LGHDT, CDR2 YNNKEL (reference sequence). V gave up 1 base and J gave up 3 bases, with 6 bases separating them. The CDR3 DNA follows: TGTGCCAGCAGCCAAGTGATGGACACTGAAGCTTTCTTT. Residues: CASSQVMDTEAFF.

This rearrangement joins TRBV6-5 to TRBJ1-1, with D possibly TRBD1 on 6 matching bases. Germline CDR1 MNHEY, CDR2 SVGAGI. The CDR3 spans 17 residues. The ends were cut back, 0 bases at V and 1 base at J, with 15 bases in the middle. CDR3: CASSYSIPGQWNTEAFF. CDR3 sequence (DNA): TGTGCCAGCAGTTACTCGATCCCCGGACAGTGGAACACTGAAGCTTTCTTT.

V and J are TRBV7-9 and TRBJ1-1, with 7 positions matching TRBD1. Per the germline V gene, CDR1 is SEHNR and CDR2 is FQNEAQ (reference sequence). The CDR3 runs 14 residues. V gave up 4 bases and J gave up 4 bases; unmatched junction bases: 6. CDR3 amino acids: CASSSTGTLTEAFF. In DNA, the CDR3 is TGTGCCAGCAGCTCGACAGGGACTCTCACTGAAGCTTTCTTT.

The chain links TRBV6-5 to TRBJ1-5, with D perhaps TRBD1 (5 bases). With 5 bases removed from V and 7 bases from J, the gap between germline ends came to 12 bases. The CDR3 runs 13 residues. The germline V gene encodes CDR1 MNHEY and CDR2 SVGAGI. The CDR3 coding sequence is TGTGCCAGCAGTCCCAGGGTTAGCCAGCCCCAGCATTTT. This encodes CASSPRVSQPQHF.

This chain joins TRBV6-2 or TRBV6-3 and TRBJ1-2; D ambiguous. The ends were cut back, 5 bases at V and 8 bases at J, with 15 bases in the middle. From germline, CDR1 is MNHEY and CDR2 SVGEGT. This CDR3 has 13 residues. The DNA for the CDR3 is TGTGCCAGCAGTACGACACCGTGGCAGGGCTACACCTTC. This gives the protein CASSTTPWQGYTF.

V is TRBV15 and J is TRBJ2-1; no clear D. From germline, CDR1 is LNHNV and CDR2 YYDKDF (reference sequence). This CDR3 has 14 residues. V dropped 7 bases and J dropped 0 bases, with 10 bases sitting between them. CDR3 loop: CATNLELSYNEQFF. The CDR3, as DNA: TGTGCCACCAATCTAGAACTCTCCTACAATGAGCAGTTCTTC.